The source of this T cell receptor beta chain is a study of beta chain features in type 1 diabetes. About this clone: Its specificity is not known.

What was sequenced were expressed TCRB transcripts, since all of the isolated RNA had been reverse transcribed. Sequencing used immunoSEQ multiplex PCR; TCRdb keeps in-frame clones, though not all of them. The table includes around 330,000 clones, approximately 10% detected once. A heparinised blood draw that averaged about 100 mL was obtained once from each donor. Study-wide findings and caveats: Compared with healthy donors, patients appeared to share more similar naive, central memory and regulatory TCRB repertoires. VDJ junctions from type 1 diabetes patients carried fewer insertions and larger deletions. In every one of the four CD4+ subsets, TCRB CDR3s were moderately but significantly shorter in Type 1 diabetes patients.

Germline values: CDR1 SGHKS, CDR2 YYEKEE (reference sequence). V was clipped by 4 bases and J by 2 bases, with 12 bases between them. This CDR3 has 14 amino acids. The origin of this receptor is a woman aged 25-40 years in good health. This rearrangement joins TRBV5-5 to TRBJ2-5; D gene unclear. Sequencing was performed on naive CD4+ T cells from blood. This chain's CDR3 is CASSPRHAQETQYF. The CDR3 bases are TGTGCCAGCAGCCCGAGACACGCGCAAGAGACCCAGTACTTC.